This entry lists 21 T cell receptor beta chains sequenced from one sample in a study of T cell changes during pregnancy in multiple sclerosis. Sequencing used immunoSEQ multiplex PCR; TCRdb keeps in-frame clones, though not all of them. The sample yields about 59,000 clones, around 95% seen once. The specimen was CD4+ T cells from peripheral blood mononuclear cells, collected before pregnancy. All receptors derive from a female donor with multiple sclerosis, enrolled in a pregnancy study.

The rearrangement joins TRBV5-1 to TRBJ2-7, with 7 bases identical to TRBD2. This CDR3 has 13 residues. The ends lost 5 bases at V and 4 bases at J; junction bases unmatched: 6. Germline V CDR1 and CDR2: SGHRS, YFSETQ. CDR3 in DNA: TGCGCCAGCAGATCTAGCGGACGGTACGAGCAGTACTTC. Encoded protein: CASRSSGRYEQYF.

The chain is built from TRBV7-6 and TRBJ2-1, with TRBD2 matching 12 bases. The CDR3 extends over 16 amino acids. The V segment lost 4 bases and the J segment 9 bases; nucleotides outside the gene matches: 10. Looked up from germline, CDR1 is SGHVS and CDR2 is FNYEAQ. The CDR3 DNA sequence: TGTGCCAGCAGCTCCCGACTAGCGGGAGAAGGGGGTGAGCAGTTCTTC. Its protein is CASSSRLAGEGGEQFF.

The V call is TRBV12-2, the J call TRBJ2-2; no check of the table's D call, TRBD1, against the DNA was made. TRBV12-2 constitutes a pseudogene. The CDR3 is 18 residues long. The CDR3 spells CASRYQNREAKNTGELFF. The DNA for the CDR3 is TGTGCAAGTCGCTATCAGAACAGGGAAGCGAAGAACACCGGGGAGCTGTTTTTT.

The genes are TRBV19 and TRBJ2-1; 8 positions match TRBD1. The CDR3 is 16 residues long. V trimming: 5 bases; J trimming: 4 bases; junction bases outside the gene matches: 10. CDR1 and CDR2 from the germline V gene are LNHDA and SQIVND (reference sequence). Here the CDR3 DNA reads TGTGCCAGTAGTCTTATTACCGGGACAGGTTACAATGAGCAGTTCTTC. It translates to CASSLITGTGYNEQFF.

The rearrangement joins TRBV5-1 to TRBJ2-5; 9 bases align to TRBD1. Looked up from germline, CDR1 is SGHRS and CDR2 is YFSETQ. The V and J ends lost 4 bases and 3 bases, in that order; junction bases with no gene match: 7. This CDR3 region has 15 residues. CDR3 residues: CASSTGQGMKETQYF. CDR3 sequence (DNA): TGCGCCAGCAGCACGGGACAGGGAATGAAAGAGACCCAGTACTTC.

The gene calls are TRBV27 and TRBJ1-2, with 11 positions matching TRBD1. This CDR3 spans 15 amino acids. With 1 base clipped from V and 7 bases from J, the junction kept 5 bases outside the gene matches. Per the germline V gene, CDR1 is MNHEY and CDR2 is SMNVEV (reference sequence). CDR3 region: CASSLWGTGGLGYTF. The DNA of the CDR3 is TGTGCCAGCAGTTTATGGGGGACAGGGGGGCTTGGCTACACCTTC.

The chain combines TRBV6-5 with TRBJ1-4; D is unresolved. CDR1 MNHEY and CDR2 SVGAGI come from the germline V gene. V dropped 5 bases and J dropped 2 bases, with 12 bases sitting between them. CDR3 length: 15 residues. CDR3 bases: TGTGCCAGCAGTGCCGCGGGGATCACTAATGAAAAACTGTTTTTT. This encodes CASSAAGITNEKLFF.

V gene TRBV4-1 combines with J gene TRBJ1-5; 8 bases agree with TRBD1. The CDR3 runs to 15 residues. Germline trimming cut 6 bases from V and 7 bases from J; bases unmatched to any gene: 11. Germline lookup yields CDR1 MGHRA and CDR2 YSYEKL. The CDR3 DNA reads TGCGCCAGCAGTCCACGACAGGGGACCGAACAGCCCCAGCATTTT. It yields the protein CASSPRQGTEQPQHF.

The J gene is TRBJ1-5, the V gene TRBV6-1; unclear D gene. V gave up 10 bases and J gave up 1 base, with 11 bases separating them. This CDR3 contains 13 residues. CDR1 is MNHNS, CDR2 SASEGT, per germline. DNA of the CDR3: TGTGCCACACGACACGTAAGCAATCAGCCCCAGCATTTT. It yields the protein CATRHVSNQPQHF.

The rearrangement links TRBV7-2 to TRBJ2-3; weak D call: TRBD2 (6 bases). CDR3 length: 14 residues. Germline V gene sequence: CDR1 SGHTA, CDR2 FQGNSA. Trimming pared 1 base from V and 2 bases from J, leaving 7 bases between. The CDR3 region is CASSLVRDTDTQYF. The DNA of the CDR3 is TGTGCCAGCAGCTTAGTGCGGGACACAGATACGCAGTATTTT.

This chain uses TRBV7-2 with TRBJ2-7; 7 bases fit TRBD2. The CDR3 is made up of 17 amino acids. Germline-derived CDR1 and CDR2 are SGHTA and FQGNSA. V lost 1 base, J lost 0 bases, and 9 bases stayed unmatched. This CDR3 reads CASSLGGGAGISYEQYF. The CDR3 nucleotides are TGTGCCAGCAGCTTAGGGGGGGGAGCGGGGATCTCCTACGAGCAGTACTTC.

The chain links TRBV11-2 to TRBJ2-3, with 9 bases that match TRBD2. CDR1 and CDR2 from the germline V gene are SGHAT and FQNNGV. Losses at the gene ends were 6 bases for V and 3 bases for J; bases not matched to a gene: 7. This CDR3 is 15 amino acids long. DNA for the CDR3: TGTGCCAGCAGTTTTAGCGGGAGTAGTACAGATACGCAGTATTTT. This gives the protein CASSFSGSSTDTQYF. Together with reference TRBV11-2 and TRBJ2-3, the CDR3 gives the full variable domain: EAGVAQSPRYKIIEKRQSVAFWCNPISGHATLYWYQQILGQGPKLLIQFQNNGVVDDSQLPKDRFSAERLKGVDSTLKIQPAKLEDSAVYLCASSFSGSSTDTQYFGPGTRLTVL.

The V and J genes are TRBV28 and TRBJ1-5; 8 bases map to TRBD1. The germline V gene encodes CDR1 MDHEN and CDR2 SYDVKM. The CDR3 totals 13 residues. Trimming at V came to 8 bases and at J to 4 bases, leaving 4 bases not matched to a gene. The CDR3 region is CASRDRSNQPQHF. Here the CDR3 DNA reads TGTGCCAGCCGGGACAGGAGTAATCAGCCCCAGCATTTT.

The rearrangement links TRBV13 to TRBJ2-3; D may be TRBD1 (5 bases). The CDR3 runs 16 residues. V lost 4 bases and J 4 bases, leaving 18 bases between the germline ends. Per the germline V gene, CDR1 is PRHDT and CDR2 is FYEKMQ (reference sequence). As DNA, the CDR3 is TGTGCCAGCAGCTCCCTCGCGGCAGGGTCCGCAGATACGCAGTATTTT. Translated, it gives CASSSLAAGSADTQYF.

The rearrangement joins TRBV5-1 to TRBJ2-6; 9 nucleotides line up with TRBD2. Germline V gene lookup returns CDR1 SGHRS and CDR2 YFSETQ. This CDR3 contains 18 residues. V shed 4 bases, J shed 0 bases, and the junction held 8 bases outside the gene matches. CDR3 sequence (DNA): TGCGCCAGCAGCACGGGGGGCGGGAGGGCCTCTGGGGCCAACGTCCTGACTTTC. Translating it yields CASSTGGGRASGANVLTF. Full variable domain (outside the CDR3, taken from reference TRBV5-1 and TRBJ2-6): KAGVTQTPRYLIKTRGQQVTLSCSPISGHRSVSWYQQTPGQGLQFLFEYFSETQRNKGNFPGRFSGRQFSNSRSEMNVSTLELGDSALYLCASSTGGGRASGANVLTFGAGSRLTVL.

The rearrangement links TRBV6-1 to TRBJ2-5; TRBD1 agrees at 9 bases. V gave up 7 bases and J gave up 5 bases; unmatched junction bases: 8. Per germline, CDR1 MNHNS and CDR2 SASEGT. This CDR3 contains 14 residues. CDR3: CASIRTGVAETQYF. Written as DNA, the CDR3 is TGTGCCAGCATTAGGACAGGGGTTGCCGAGACCCAGTACTTC.

The CDR3, as DNA: TGTGCCATCAGTGCGGCCGGAGGGAGCAATCAGCCCCAGCATTTT. Protein product: CAISAAGGSNQPQHF. The chain carries TRBV10-3 and TRBJ1-5, with unresolved D. V was pared by 4 bases and J by 1 base, with 11 bases between. Germline V lookup: CDR1 ENHRY, CDR2 SYGVKD. The CDR3 contains 15 residues.

This clone is a singleton in its sample. This CDR3 is also generated by other DNA sequences in the sample. The chain uses TRBV7-2 and TRBJ2-7, with D possibly being TRBD2 (5 bases). Trimming took off 1 base at V and 1 base at J, with 5 bases between the two ends. The germline V gene has CDR1 SGHTA and CDR2 FQGNSA. This CDR3 is 13 amino acids long. The CDR3 bases are TGTGCCAGCAGCTTAGGGAGGTCCTACGAGCAGTACTTC. This sequence encodes CASSLGRSYEQYF.

This clone has just one count. CDR3 sequence reads: CASSLGLAGDEQFF. Written as DNA, the CDR3 is TGTGCCAGCAGCTTAGGACTAGCGGGAGATGAGCAGTTCTTC. The chain links TRBV11-2 to TRBJ2-1; 12 bases are shared with TRBD2. In germline, CDR1 is SGHAT, CDR2 FQNNGV. The CDR3 spans 14 residues. J was trimmed by 8 bases and V by 1 base; bases with no gene match: 0.

This clone was picked up one time. This chain links TRBV19 with TRBJ1-4; the D is unclear. This CDR3 comprises 15 residues. Germline V gives CDR1 LNHDA, CDR2 SQIVND (reference sequence). Trimming stripped 5 bases from V and 7 bases from J, with 17 bases between. CDR3 DNA sequence: TGTGCCAGTAGTCCTTCGGCGGTGGTCAGTGAAAAACTGTTTTTT. Protein product: CASSPSAVVSEKLFF. The variable domain in full, with the rest retrieved from reference TRBV19 and TRBJ1-4, is DGGITQSPKYLFRKEGQNVTLSCEQNLNHDAMYWYRQDPGQGLRLIYYSQIVNDFQKGDIAEGYSVSREKKESFPLTVTSAQKNPTAFYLCASSPSAVVSEKLFFGSGTQLSVL.

CDR3 nucleotide sequence: TGTGCCAGCAGGCCCGGCGGGTCCTACGAGCAGTACTTC. Residues: CASRPGGSYEQYF. V gene TRBV6-6 combines with J gene TRBJ2-7; TRBD2 is a possible D gene (5 bases). Between the trimmed V and J ends, which lost 6 bases and 1 base, there was a span of 10 bases. This CDR3 has 13 residues. Germline V lookup: CDR1 MNHNY, CDR2 SVGAGI (reference sequence).